These 19 T cell receptor beta chains originate from one sample sequenced in a study of regulatory T cells in long-lasting Graves disease. Noted time point: persistent/refractory GD, antithyroid drugs over 5 years with positive TRAb. PBMC-derived RNA was used for the TCR library. Through Arm-PCR of CDR3 regions and iRepertoire HTBI primers, TCR beta libraries were built. TCRdb re-called the multiplex PCR reads through MiXCR, storing one row per CDR3 protein. The repertoire holds 500,000 to 800,000 distinct CDR3 sequences, about 30% seen once, with roughly 41% in the top ten. The sequencing here drew on peripheral blood mononuclear cells (PBMCs), taken when the disease was refractory, from a patient treated with antithyroid drugs. These receptors all come from a female donor with Graves disease.

The table lists this clonotype with a few counts. The genes are TRBV10-3 and TRBJ2-7; 7 bases align to TRBD2. The germline V gene has CDR1 ENHRY and CDR2 SYGVKD. This CDR3 is 15 amino acids long. The trim removed 0 bases at V and 7 bases at J, leaving 9 bases unmatched. The CDR3 sequence: CAISESPRGDGEQYF. In DNA form, the CDR3 reads TGTGCCATCAGTGAGTCCCCCCGGGGGGACGGGGAGCAGTACTTC.

This clonotype was detected ten times or more. The chain employs TRBV2 and TRBJ2-5; D gene ambiguous. Germline values: CDR1 SNHLY, CDR2 FYNNEI. This CDR3 is built from 14 residues. V lost 5 bases to trimming and J lost 5 bases, with 15 bases between them. CDR3 bases: TGTGCCAGCAGTCGAGACAACCCTCGGGAGACCCAGTACTTC. Translation gives CASSRDNPRETQYF. The complete variable domain, with remaining parts taken from reference TRBV2 and TRBJ2-5, reads EPEVTQTPSHQVTQMGQEVILRCVPISNHLYFYWYRQILGQKVEFLVSFYNNEISEKSEIFDDQFSVERPDGSNFTLKIRSTKLEDSAMYFCASSRDNPRETQYFGPGTRLLVL.

This clonotype was seen only a few times. The DNA of the CDR3 is TGTGCCAGCAGTCGCGTCGAGGACTTCCAAGAGACCCAGTACTTC. Protein: CASSRVEDFQETQYF. This chain links TRBV6-1 with TRBJ2-5, with D possibly being TRBD2 (5 bases). The germline gives CDR1 MNHNS, CDR2 SASEGT. This CDR3 comprises 15 residues. Trimming removed 5 bases at V and 1 base at J, with 14 bases between.

This rearrangement joins TRBV7-9 to TRBJ2-3; possibly TRBD1 or TRBD2 for D (5 bases each). V shed 5 bases and J shed 5 bases, with 11 bases lying between them. The CDR3 length is 13 residues. Germline CDR1 SEHNR, CDR2 FQNEAQ (reference sequence). In DNA, the CDR3 is TGTGCCAGCAGCAACTTGGGGGAAGATACGCAGTATTTT. Translating gives CASSNLGEDTQYF.

The chain is built from TRBV9 and TRBJ2-7, with D perhaps matching TRBD1 (6 bases). V was pared by 0 bases and J by 3 bases, with 10 bases between. CDR3 length: 14 residues. Germline CDR1 is SGDLS and CDR2 is YYNGEE. CDR3 in DNA: TGTGCCAGCAGCGTAGGTGAAGGGGGCTACGAGCAGTACTTC. This gives the protein CASSVGEGGYEQYF.

In this sample, this clonotype turned up once. The V call is TRBV28, the J call TRBJ2-1; a weak D match, TRBD2 (6 bases). The germline V and J ends were trimmed by 5 bases and 9 bases, with 11 bases remaining between them. Germline V lookup: CDR1 MDHEN, CDR2 SYDVKM. The CDR3 covers 12 residues. The CDR3 region has the DNA TGTGCCAGCAGTGCTACTAGCATTGAGCAGTTCTTC. Translating it yields CASSATSIEQFF.

This clonotype was seen at least ten times. The J gene is TRBJ2-5, the V gene TRBV28; tentatively, D is TRBD1 or TRBD2 (6 bases each). Germline CDR1 MDHEN, CDR2 SYDVKM. CDR3 length: 15 residues. V lost 5 bases and J 5 bases, leaving 18 bases between the germline ends. CDR3 loop: CASSPSGGRSETQYF. The CDR3 DNA sequence: TGTGCCAGCAGTCCCAGTGGGGGGCGGAGCGAGACCCAGTACTTC.

The chain uses TRBV19 and TRBJ2-7; a possible D gene is TRBD1 (6 bases). This CDR3 comprises 14 residues. The V gene's germline CDR1 is LNHDA and CDR2 SQIVND (reference sequence). Trimming left V 4 bases short and J 0 bases short, with 10 bases between. DNA of the CDR3: TGTGCCAGTAGTAGGGGGCCAGCCTCCTACGAGCAGTACTTC. Its protein product is CASSRGPASYEQYF.

This clonotype has at least ten counts. The chain couples TRBV25-1 to TRBJ1-1; tentatively, D is TRBD1 (6 bases). The CDR3 runs 18 residues. Germline V CDR1 and CDR2: MGHDK, SYGVNS. Between the trimmed V and J ends, which lost 1 base and 0 bases, there was a span of 18 bases. The CDR3 reads CASSESPPSRGVNTEAFF. The CDR3 DNA is TGTGCCAGCAGTGAATCTCCCCCCTCCAGGGGCGTGAACACTGAAGCTTTCTTT.

This chain uses TRBV4-1 with TRBJ1-4; D uncertain. The CDR3 has 16 residues. V shed 1 base and J shed 8 bases, with 17 bases lying between them. Per germline, CDR1 MGHRA and CDR2 YSYEKL. DNA of the CDR3: TGCGCCAGCAGCCAAGTGGCCGGGTGGGTTAGGGAAAAACTGTTTTTT. Protein: CASSQVAGWVREKLFF.

In this sample, this clonotype turned up many times. The chain is built from TRBV2 and TRBJ2-3; 9 bases align to TRBD2. Germline assignment: CDR1 SNHLY and CDR2 FYNNEI. The V gene end was trimmed by 4 bases and the J gene end by 3 bases; junction bases not matched to a gene: 8. The CDR3 loop spans 16 amino acids. CDR3 region: CASSVGAGGLTDTQYF. CDR3 nucleotides: TGTGCCAGCAGTGTTGGGGCGGGAGGGTTGACAGATACGCAGTATTTT.

The CDR3 protein is CASSLAGLNEKLFF. CDR3 nucleotide sequence: TGTGCCAGCAGCTTAGCAGGGCTCAATGAAAAACTGTTTTTT. The rearrangement uses TRBV7-2 and TRBJ1-4; D remains ambiguous. V was cut by 0 bases and J by 5 bases, with 7 bases left in between. CDR3 length: 14 residues. Germline V gene lookup returns CDR1 SGHTA and CDR2 FQGNSA.

This clonotype has at least ten counts. The chain has TRBV28 and TRBJ1-2; D is perhaps TRBD1 (5 bases). Germline V gene lookup returns CDR1 MDHEN and CDR2 SYDVKM. The CDR3 is 15 amino acids. Trimming shortened V by 5 bases and J by 5 bases, and 18 bases separated the two germline ends. As DNA, the CDR3 is TGTGCCAGCAGTCCTCCCTCCGAGGGACGATATGGCTACACCTTC. This codes for CASSPPSEGRYGYTF.

Note on this clonotype: One end of the junction fails to match germline, which may point to a read error. V usage is TRBV5-1 and J usage is TRBJ1-1; TRBD1 matches at 8 bases. Germline assignment: CDR1 SGHRS and CDR2 YFSETQ. The CDR3 extends over 14 amino acids. The CDR3 region has the DNA TGTGCCAGCACTAAGACAGGGGCAAACACTGAAGCTTTCTTT. Translating gives CASTKTGANTEAFF.

This clonotype was counted ten times or more. The chain employs TRBV5-1 and TRBJ1-1; 7 bases agree with TRBD1. The CDR3 contains 14 residues. V was pared by 0 bases and J by 7 bases, with 6 bases of the junction left unmatched. Germline CDR1 and CDR2: SGHRS and YFSETQ. CDR3 amino acids: CASSLVGTENEAFF. CDR3 bases: TGCGCCAGCAGCTTGGTCGGGACAGAAAATGAAGCTTTCTTT.

The chain links TRBV18 to TRBJ2-5; D ambiguous. Trimming shortened V by 3 bases and J by 5 bases, and 10 bases separated the two germline ends. Germline V gives CDR1 KGHSH, CDR2 LQKENI. The CDR3 is 13 residues long. Here the CDR3 DNA reads TGTGCCAGCTCACCCAACCAAGAGGAGACCCAGTACTTC. It translates to CASSPNQEETQYF.

This chain links TRBV5-1 with TRBJ2-5; no firm D call. CDR1 SGHRS and CDR2 YFSETQ come from the germline V gene. The CDR3 contains 14 residues. V lost 4 bases, J lost 1 base, and 11 bases lay in between. The CDR3 nucleotides read TGCGCCAGCAGCCCGAGATCGGGCCAAGAGACCCAGTACTTC. Translating gives CASSPRSGQETQYF.

This clonotype was detected many times. The chain employs TRBV20-1 and TRBJ2-5; D gene uncertain. The CDR3 consists of 12 residues. From germline, CDR1 is DFQATT and CDR2 SNEGSKA (reference sequence). V dropped 6 bases and J dropped 2 bases, with 10 bases sitting between them. The CDR3 bases are TGCAGTGCGCCAGGCCGACAAGAGACCCAGTACTTC. It specifies CSAPGRQETQYF.

V usage is TRBV14 and J usage is TRBJ1-1, with D unresolved. In germline, CDR1 is SGHDN, CDR2 FVKESK. Trimming took off 0 bases at V and 4 bases at J, with 9 bases between the two ends. This CDR3 region has 14 residues. This CDR3 is CASSQELVGTEAFF. CDR3 in DNA: TGTGCCAGCAGCCAAGAGTTGGTAGGCACTGAAGCTTTCTTT.